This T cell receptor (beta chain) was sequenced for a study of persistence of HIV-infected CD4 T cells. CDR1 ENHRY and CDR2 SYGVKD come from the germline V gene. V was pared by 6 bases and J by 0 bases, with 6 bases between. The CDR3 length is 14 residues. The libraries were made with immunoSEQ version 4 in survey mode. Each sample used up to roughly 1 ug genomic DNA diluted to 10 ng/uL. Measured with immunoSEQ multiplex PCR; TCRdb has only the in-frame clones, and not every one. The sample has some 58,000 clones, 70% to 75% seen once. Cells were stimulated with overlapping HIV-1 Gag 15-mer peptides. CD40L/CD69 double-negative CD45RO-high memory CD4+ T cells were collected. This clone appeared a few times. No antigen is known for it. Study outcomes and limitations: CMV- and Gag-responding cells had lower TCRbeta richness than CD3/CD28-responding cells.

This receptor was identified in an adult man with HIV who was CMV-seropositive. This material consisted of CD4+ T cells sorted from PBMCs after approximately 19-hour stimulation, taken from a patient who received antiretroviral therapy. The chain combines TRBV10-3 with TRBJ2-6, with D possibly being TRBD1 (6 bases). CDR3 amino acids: CAIRDSSGANVLTF. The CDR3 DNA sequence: TGTGCCATCAGGGACAGCTCTGGGGCCAACGTCCTGACTTTC.